These 25 T cell receptor beta chains originate from one sample sequenced in a study of cytomegalovirus exposure and HLA in healthy donors. TCRdb's table, derived via immunoSEQ multiplex PCR, lists solely in-frame clones and lacks some. The sample consists of about 69,000 clones, approximately 96% of them appearing once. Sequencing input: PBMCs. These receptors were taken from a woman younger than 30 in good health and CMV-seropositive.

This clone appeared once. The chain recombines TRBV27 with TRBJ2-7, with 13 positions matching TRBD2. CDR1 MNHEY and CDR2 SMNVEV come from the germline V gene (reference sequence). V shed 2 bases and J 2 bases; nucleotides not matched to a gene: 21. This CDR3 comprises 22 residues. The CDR3 here is CASSLGTGSRTSGSLLTYEQYF. The CDR3 nucleotides read TGTGCCAGCAGTTTAGGGACAGGGAGTAGGACTAGCGGGAGTTTACTAACCTACGAGCAGTACTTC.

The chain links TRBV11-3 to TRBJ2-1; possible D gene TRBD2, 6 bases. In germline, CDR1 is SGHNT, CDR2 YENEEA. The CDR3 totals 15 residues. Trimming shortened V by 4 bases and J by 3 bases, and 13 bases separated the two germline ends. For the CDR3, the DNA is TGTGCCAGCAGCTCCCCGGGAGCGGACTACAATGAGCAGTTCTTC. This encodes CASSSPGADYNEQFF.

This rearrangement joins TRBV5-1 to TRBJ2-7, with 7 positions matching TRBD1. J lost 3 bases, V lost 4 bases, and 7 bases had no gene match. Germline V CDR1 and CDR2: SGHRS, YFSETQ. The CDR3 is 14 residues long. In DNA form, the CDR3 reads TGCGCCAGCAGCGTTAGACAGGGCGACTACGAGCAGTACTTC. Amino acids: CASSVRQGDYEQYF. The full variable domain, its missing parts supplied by reference TRBV5-1 and TRBJ2-7, is KAGVTQTPRYLIKTRGQQVTLSCSPISGHRSVSWYQQTPGQGLQFLFEYFSETQRNKGNFPGRFSGRQFSNSRSEMNVSTLELGDSALYLCASSVRQGDYEQYFGPGTRLTVT.

The chain employs TRBV9 and TRBJ2-2; perhaps TRBD2 as D (5 bases). The germline V and J ends were trimmed by 0 bases and 8 bases, with 14 bases remaining between them. The CDR3 spans 15 residues. Germline values: CDR1 SGDLS, CDR2 YYNGEE. CDR3 sequence (DNA): TGTGCCAGCAGCGTAGCGGCTAGCACGGGGGGGGAGCTGTTTTTT. Its protein product is CASSVAASTGGELFF.

This rearrangement joins TRBV18 to TRBJ2-1, with 8 nucleotides matching TRBD2. With 2 bases clipped from V and 3 bases from J, the junction kept 9 bases outside the gene matches. This CDR3 region has 17 residues. Germline CDR1 and CDR2: KGHSH and LQKENI. Here the CDR3 reads CASSPFSLLAGYNEQFF. For the CDR3, the DNA is TGTGCCAGCTCACCATTTAGTCTGCTAGCGGGCTACAATGAGCAGTTCTTC. Together with reference TRBV18 and TRBJ2-1, the CDR3 gives the full variable domain: NAGVMQNPRHLVRRRGQEARLRCSPMKGHSHVYWYRQLPEEGLKFMVYLQKENIIDESGMPKERFSAEFPKEGPSILRIQQVVRGDSAAYFCASSPFSLLAGYNEQFFGPGTRLTVL.

This chain links TRBV1 with TRBJ1-2. TRBV1 constitutes a pseudogene. The CDR3 has 17 amino acids. The CDR3 nucleotides are TGCACCAGCAGCCGAGGAGGTTTGTGCGGAAAGACCTATGGCTACACCTTC. It yields the protein CTSSRGGLCGKTYGYTF.

This clone has a count of ten or more. The rearrangement links TRBV5-3 to TRBJ2-1, with D unresolved. TRBV5-3 is an ORF for which the function is uncertain. The CDR3 runs 14 residues. Trimming took off 2 bases at V and 4 bases at J, with 10 bases between the two ends. The CDR3 nucleotides are TGTGCCAGAAGCTTCGGGTACTCATACAATGAGCAGTTCTTC. This gives the protein CARSFGYSYNEQFF.

The rearrangement links TRBV19 to TRBJ2-7, with TRBD2 identical over 12 bases. The J segment lost 0 bases and the V segment lost 5 bases, leaving 5 bases of the junction unmatched. The CDR3 consists of 16 residues. Germline CDR1 and CDR2: LNHDA and SQIVND (reference sequence). CDR3 in amino acids: CASSRKTSGSSYEQYF. The CDR3 bases are TGTGCCAGTAGTCGTAAGACTAGCGGGAGCTCCTACGAGCAGTACTTC.

The chain joins TRBV18 to TRBJ2-3, with a weak D call TRBD2 (5 bases). V lost 3 bases, J lost 1 base, and 17 bases lay in between. This CDR3 contains 17 residues. Germline loops: CDR1 KGHSH, CDR2 LQKENI. CDR3 loop: CASSPTLGNGGTDTQYF. The CDR3 nucleotides read TGTGCCAGCTCACCTACCCTCGGGAACGGAGGCACAGATACGCAGTATTTT.

V is TRBV27 and J is TRBJ1-3; tentative D call: TRBD1 (6 bases). The CDR3 length is 15 residues. CDR1 MNHEY and CDR2 SMNVEV come from the germline V gene (reference sequence). The germline V and J ends were trimmed by 5 bases and 0 bases, with 11 bases remaining between them. CDR3 in amino acids: CASSTSGASGNTIYF. The CDR3 DNA follows: TGTGCCAGCAGTACCTCAGGGGCCTCTGGAAACACCATATATTTT.

The V call is TRBV29-1, the J call TRBJ1-1; TRBD1 is a possible D gene (5 bases). The CDR3 covers 13 residues. With 3 bases removed from V and 6 bases from J, the gap between germline ends came to 14 bases. CDR1 is SQVTM, CDR2 ANQGSEA, per germline. CDR3 DNA sequence: TGCAGCGTTGATTTGGGGGGGTTTGCTGAAGCTTTCTTT. Protein product: CSVDLGGFAEAFF.

J is TRBJ2-5 and V is TRBV6-5; 9 bases are a match to TRBD1. V lost 4 bases, J lost 2 bases, and 5 bases stayed unmatched. This CDR3 region has 15 residues. Germline CDR1 MNHEY, CDR2 SVGAGI. CDR3 sequence: CASSSPGQGQETQYF. The CDR3 coding sequence is TGTGCCAGCAGTTCTCCGGGACAGGGACAAGAGACCCAGTACTTC.

In DNA, the CDR3 is TGTGCCAGCATACAGGGGGGTGAGCAGTACTTC. This codes for CASIQGGEQYF. The chain has TRBV5-5 and TRBJ2-7, with 8 bases matching TRBD1. After removal of 6 bases from V and 7 bases from J, the junction contained 3 bases not matched to a gene. The CDR3 covers 11 residues. Germline V gene sequence: CDR1 SGHKS, CDR2 YYEKEE (reference sequence).

This sequence joins TRBV7-2 and TRBJ2-2; D may be TRBD2 (6 bases). Germline V gene lookup returns CDR1 SGHTA and CDR2 FQGNSA. V was shortened by 5 bases and J by 2 bases, with 15 bases between the two germline ends. This CDR3 has 16 residues. The CDR3 loop reads CASSPVVGTNTGELFF. DNA of the CDR3: TGTGCCAGCAGCCCCGTGGTGGGGACTAACACCGGGGAGCTGTTTTTT.

This sequence joins TRBV7-3 and TRBJ2-3; 10 positions agree with TRBD2. CDR1 is SGHTA and CDR2 is FQGTGA in the germline V gene. Losses at the gene ends were 5 bases for V and 0 bases for J; bases not matched to a gene: 11. This CDR3 is built from 18 residues. This chain's CDR3 is CASSMLAGAFPSTDTQYF. DNA of the CDR3: TGTGCCAGCAGCATGCTAGCGGGAGCATTCCCTAGCACAGATACGCAGTATTTT. The entire variable domain, with the rest obtained from reference TRBV7-3 and TRBJ2-3, is as follows: GAGVSQTPSNKVTEKGKYVELRCDPISGHTALYWYRQSLGQGPEFLIYFQGTGAADDSGLPNDRFFAVRPEGSVSTLKIQRTERGDSAVYLCASSMLAGAFPSTDTQYFGPGTRLTVL.

The chain uses TRBV7-9 and TRBJ2-2; 9 bases are a match to TRBD2. V lost 6 bases to trimming and J lost 7 bases; unmatched junction nucleotides: 12. This CDR3 spans 16 amino acids. Germline CDR1 is SEHNR and CDR2 is FQNEAQ (reference sequence). In DNA form, the CDR3 reads TGTGCCAGCAGTAAGGCGGGAGGGCCAATGATCGGGGAGCTGTTTTTT. It codes for CASSKAGGPMIGELFF.

In DNA form, the CDR3 reads TGTGCCAGCAGTCCGACAGGGATAGGCAATCAGCCCCAGCATTTT. Amino acid sequence: CASSPTGIGNQPQHF. The rearrangement joins TRBV6-5 to TRBJ1-5; 7 positions agree with TRBD1. Germline values: CDR1 MNHEY, CDR2 SVGAGI. The V gene end was trimmed by 5 bases and the J gene end by 2 bases; junction bases not matched to a gene: 6. CDR3 length: 15 amino acids.

V gene TRBV7-2 combines with J gene TRBJ2-1; TRBD2 matches at 12 bases. CDR3 length: 17 amino acids. Trimming removed 5 bases from V and 3 bases from J; junction bases left unmatched: 8. Germline V gene sequence: CDR1 SGHTA, CDR2 FQGNSA. Here the CDR3 DNA reads TGTGCCAGCAGCCCCTCTTCTAGCGGGAGGGGCTACAATGAGCAGTTCTTC. It codes for CASSPSSSGRGYNEQFF.

This chain connects TRBV28 to TRBJ1-2; possibly TRBD1 for D (6 bases). Looked up from germline, CDR1 is MDHEN and CDR2 is SYDVKM. This CDR3 spans 13 amino acids. Trimming took off 3 bases at V and 4 bases at J, with 9 bases between the two ends. The CDR3 region has the DNA TGTGCCAGCAGTTTTACAGGGACCTATGGCTACACCTTC. It is translated as CASSFTGTYGYTF.

V gene TRBV28 combines with J gene TRBJ2-3, with D tentatively TRBD2 (5 bases). Trimming took 7 bases from V and 5 from J, leaving 13 bases between them. This CDR3 has 13 amino acids. Looked up from germline, CDR1 is MDHEN and CDR2 is SYDVKM. The CDR3 region is CASNSGIRDTQYF. The CDR3 nucleotides are TGTGCCAGCAACTCGGGAATACGAGATACGCAGTATTTT.

The chain uses TRBV28 and TRBJ1-3, with D maybe TRBD1 (6 bases). V was clipped by 3 bases and J by 9 bases, with 18 bases between them. This CDR3 has 15 residues. Germline V lookup: CDR1 MDHEN, CDR2 SYDVKM. The CDR3 DNA sequence: TGTGCCAGCAGTTTCACGGGCCGGGCAGGGGCCACCATATATTTT. It encodes CASSFTGRAGATIYF.

The chain is built from TRBV13 and TRBJ1-5, with a tentative D call TRBD1 (5 bases). V lost 0 bases and J 2 bases, leaving 5 bases between the germline ends. Per germline, CDR1 PRHDT and CDR2 FYEKMQ (reference sequence). The CDR3 consists of 14 residues. In DNA, the CDR3 is TGTGCCAGCAGCTTAGGCAGGGGCAATCAGCCCCAGCATTTT. It encodes CASSLGRGNQPQHF.

V usage is TRBV27 and J usage is TRBJ2-5; D gene unclear. This CDR3 has 14 residues. Germline CDR1 and CDR2: MNHEY and SMNVEV (reference sequence). The V end lost 6 bases, the J end lost 3 bases, and 14 bases lay between the germline ends. The CDR3 is CASSPPDLEETQYF. For the CDR3, the DNA is TGTGCCAGCAGCCCCCCCGACTTGGAAGAGACCCAGTACTTC.

The rearrangement links TRBV6-5 to TRBJ1-1; unclear D gene. The CDR3 has 12 residues. Trimming took 8 bases from V and 11 from J, leaving 18 bases between them. Germline-derived CDR1 and CDR2 are MNHEY and SVGAGI. In DNA form, the CDR3 reads TGTGCCAGCTATTGGGCAGGCCGAGGGGCTTTCTTT. Translated: CASYWAGRGAFF.

The chain joins TRBV28 to TRBJ2-7, with D maybe TRBD2 (5 bases). Germline assignment: CDR1 MDHEN and CDR2 SYDVKM. Trimming removed 7 bases at V and 9 bases at J, with 22 bases between. This CDR3 has 14 amino acids. CDR3 DNA: TGTGCCAGCACCGCCGGACTGACTCCTCTGGGGCAGTACTTC. This codes for CASTAGLTPLGQYF. The complete variable domain, with remaining parts taken from reference TRBV28 and TRBJ2-7, reads DVKVTQSSRYLVKRTGEKVFLECVQDMDHENMFWYRQDPGLGLRLIYFSYDVKMKEKGDIPEGYSVSREKKERFSLILESASTNQTSMYLCASTAGLTPLGQYFGPGTRLTVT.